These T cell receptor beta chains were read from a single sample in a study of OX40 agonist ivuxolimab in advanced cancers. Libraries were prepared by immunoSEQ multiplex PCR; TCRdb keeps only in-frame clonotypes and omits some of them. The table shows more than 100,000 clones, with around 91% occurring only once. The sample consisted of CD4+ or CD8+ T cells sorted from blood, taken in a trial of the OX40 agonist ivuxolimab. The source is an adult with an advanced solid tumor such as melanoma, head and neck, liver or kidney cancer. Both conserved end residues are part of each CDR3. A D gene is named only where the DNA matches it firmly. A clone size is listed for some rows: how often the clone was seen (once, few, many), or a class if it is expanded.

clone_size	v_call	j_call	d_call	cdr3_nt	cdr3_aa
-	TRBV4-2	TRBJ1-1	TRBD1	TGTGCCAGCAGCCATTGGGACAGGCAGAACACTGAAGCTTTCTTT	CASSHWDRQNTEAFF
once	TRBV5-6	TRBJ1-5	-	TGTGCCAGCAGCTTGGGTCCGTTCGCGTCAGGCAATCAGCCCCAGCATTTT	CASSLGPFASGNQPQHF
-	TRBV30	TRBJ2-7	-	TGTGCCTGGAGGACCAGGGGCTACGAGCAGTACTTC	CAWRTRGYEQYF
-	TRBV7-9	TRBJ2-3	TRBD2	TGTGCCAGCAGCCCCGGGACTAGCAGGACAGATACGCAGTATTTT	CASSPGTSRTDTQYF
-	TRBV6-5	TRBJ2-5	-	TGTGCCAGCAGTTACAACGGCGGGGAAGGAGAGACCCAGTACTTC	CASSYNGGEGETQYF
-	TRBV6-6	TRBJ1-5	-	TGTGCCAGCAGTCAGGAGACAGGCCAGGGGCAGCCCCAGCATTTT	CASSQETGQGQPQHF
-	TRBV5-4	TRBJ2-5	TRBD2	TGTGCCAGCAGCTTCGTTAGCGGGGCAGCACGAGAGACCCAGTACTTC	CASSFVSGAARETQYF
-	TRBV6-4	TRBJ2-1	-	TGTGCCAGCAGCAACCTACAGGGGAGGGATGAGCAGTTCTTC	CASSNLQGRDEQFF
-	TRBV2	TRBJ2-3	TRBD2	TGTGCCAGCAGTGAAGGGAGCGGGGGCACAGATACGCAGTATTTT	CASSEGSGGTDTQYF
-	TRBV19	TRBJ1-1	TRBD1	TGTGCCAGTAGTCCCTGGACAGGGAGTGGCACTGAAGCTTTCTTT	CASSPWTGSGTEAFF
-	TRBV7-8	TRBJ2-5	-	TGTGCCAGCATCCTCGGACCCGGAGAGACCCAGTACTTC	CASILGPGETQYF
-	TRBV25-1	TRBJ1-4	TRBD1	TGTGCCAGCCGTATGCCCGGACAGGGTGATGAAAAACTGTTTTTT	CASRMPGQGDEKLFF
-	TRBV5-1	TRBJ2-1	-	TGCGCCAGCAGCTTACGGCTCCCAGGTGAGCAGTTCTTC	CASSLRLPGEQFF
once	TRBV6-1	TRBJ2-1	TRBD2	TGTGCCAGCAGTGAATCCGGGGTAGCGGGGACTTACAATGAGCAGTTCTTC	CASSESGVAGTYNEQFF
-	TRBV19	TRBJ2-7	-	TGTGCCAGTAGCCAGAGGGCCGACTCCTACGAGCAGTACTTC	CASSQRADSYEQYF
once	TRBV5-1	TRBJ1-3	-	TGCGCCAGCAGCTTCGGGACGCGCTCTGGAAACACCATATATTTT	CASSFGTRSGNTIYF
-	TRBV28	TRBJ1-6	-	TGTGCCAGCAGTCCCCCGCGCCTTAATTCACCCCTCCACTTT	CASSPPRLNSPLHF
-	TRBV19	TRBJ1-5	TRBD1	TGTGCCAGTAGTACGACAGGGATGATTCAGCCCCAGCATTTT	CASSTTGMIQPQHF
-	TRBV18	TRBJ2-5	-	TGTGCCAGCTCACCTACAGGGTTAGAGACCCAGTACTTC	CASSPTGLETQYF
-	TRBV5-6	TRBJ1-4	-	TGTGCCAGCACCATCGGGACGGCTAATGAAAAACTGTTTTTT	CASTIGTANEKLFF
-	TRBV9	TRBJ1-4	-	TGTGCCAGCAGCGCCCGGGAGAATGAAAAACTGTTTTTT	CASSARENEKLFF
-	TRBV6-6	TRBJ2-3	-	TGTGCCAGCAGTTACTCCGGCTTCAACACAGATACGCAGTATTTT	CASSYSGFNTDTQYF
-	TRBV15	TRBJ1-1	-	TGTGCCACCAGCAGAGGAGGGGACACTGAAGCTTTCTTT	CATSRGGDTEAFF
many	TRBV11-1	TRBJ2-3	TRBD2	TGTGCCAGCAGCTTCCCCCAGCGGGGGGAGACAGATACGCAGTATTTT	CASSFPQRGETDTQYF
-	TRBV19	TRBJ2-7	TRBD1	TGTGCCAGTAGTCCAAGGACAGGGTCCTCCTACGAGCAGTACTTC	CASSPRTGSSYEQYF
-	TRBV5-1	TRBJ2-7	-	TGCGCCAGCAGCCAAGTTTCAGGGCCCTACGAGCAGTACTTC	CASSQVSGPYEQYF
-	TRBV30	TRBJ2-3	-	TGTGCCTGGACCCGATCAGGGATTGTGAGAGATACGCAGTATTTT	CAWTRSGIVRDTQYF
-	TRBV18	TRBJ2-5	-	TGTGCCAGCTCCCTTCCTGGAACGGAGACCCAGTACTTC	CASSLPGTETQYF
once	TRBV6-5	TRBJ2-3	-	TGTGCCAGCAGTTACCGACCGGCAGATACGCAGTATTTT	CASSYRPADTQYF
-	TRBV30	TRBJ1-4	TRBD1	TGTGCCTGGAGCGGACAGGGGCTAAATGAAAAACTGTTTTTT	CAWSGQGLNEKLFF
-	TRBV28	TRBJ1-4	-	TGTGCCAGCAGCCCCGAATACAGGACGCTTAATGAAAAACTGTTTTTT	CASSPEYRTLNEKLFF
-	TRBV19	TRBJ1-1	-	TGTGCCAGTAGTATAAAAGGGGGAAACACTGAAGCTTTCTTT	CASSIKGGNTEAFF
-	TRBV7-3	TRBJ2-1	-	TGTGCCAGCAGCCCTGTTAGCGGCTCCTACAATGAGCAGTTCTTC	CASSPVSGSYNEQFF
-	TRBV14	TRBJ2-5	-	TGTGCCAGCAGCCCACCCCGGAGGGGTGGAGAGACCCAGTACTTC	CASSPPRRGGETQYF
-	TRBV4-3	TRBJ2-2	TRBD1	TGCGCCAGCAGCCAGCGAGGGACAGGGGGCAGCGGGGAGCTGTTTTTT	CASSQRGTGGSGELFF
-	TRBV18	TRBJ2-2	-	TGTGCCAGCTCGTCCACTGGGGTGGCGGCCGGGGAGCTGTTTTTT	CASSSTGVAAGELFF
-	TRBV30	TRBJ2-2	TRBD2	TGTGCCTGGAGAGGATATAGCGGGACCACCGGGGAGCTGTTTTTT	CAWRGYSGTTGELFF
-	TRBV6-5	TRBJ2-5	-	TGTGCCAGCAGCAGGAACCTTCAAGAGACCCAGTACTTC	CASSRNLQETQYF
few	TRBV10-3	TRBJ2-3	-	TGTGCCATCACCCCGGGACCTAACACAGATACGCAGTATTTT	CAITPGPNTDTQYF
-	TRBV19	TRBJ2-4	-	TGTGCCAGTACCTTCGGACACCCAAGCCAAAACATTCAGTACTTC	CASTFGHPSQNIQYF
-	TRBV5-1	TRBJ2-7	-	TGCGCCAGCAGCTCCGGAGGCTACGAGCAGTACTTC	CASSSGGYEQYF
-	TRBV7-2	TRBJ2-3	TRBD2	TGTGCCAGCAGTCCAGGGCTAGCGGGTATGTTCGATACGCAGTATTTT	CASSPGLAGMFDTQYF
-	TRBV6-1	TRBJ2-5	-	TGTGCCAGCAACCGGGACAACAAAGAGACCCAGTACTTC	CASNRDNKETQYF
-	TRBV7-2	TRBJ1-5	-	TGTGCCAGCACCCTTCAAGGTCAGCCCCAGCATTTT	CASTLQGQPQHF
-	TRBV16	TRBJ1-5	-	TGTGCCAGCAGCCAATCGGGGAATCAGCCCCAGCATTTT	CASSQSGNQPQHF
-	TRBV9	TRBJ2-7	TRBD1	TGTGCCAGCAGCGTACAAGACAGGGGGGTTACTTACGAGCAGTACTTC	CASSVQDRGVTYEQYF
-	TRBV5-8	TRBJ2-3	-	TGTGCCAGCAGCTTGTCATCAGATACGCAGTATTTT	CASSLSSDTQYF
many	TRBV11-2	TRBJ1-6	TRBD1	TGTGCCAGCAGCCCTAGGACAGGTAATTCACCCCTCCACTTT	CASSPRTGNSPLHF